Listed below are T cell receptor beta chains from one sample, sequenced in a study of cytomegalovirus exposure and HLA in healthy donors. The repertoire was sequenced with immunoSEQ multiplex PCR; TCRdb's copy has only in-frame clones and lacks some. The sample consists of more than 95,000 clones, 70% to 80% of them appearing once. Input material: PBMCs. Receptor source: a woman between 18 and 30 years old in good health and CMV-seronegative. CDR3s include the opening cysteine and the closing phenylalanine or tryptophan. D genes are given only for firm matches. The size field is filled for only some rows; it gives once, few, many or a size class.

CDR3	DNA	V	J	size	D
CASSASPTSGGAYNEQFF	TGTGCCAGCAGCGCAAGCCCCACTAGCGGGGGGGCCTACAATGAGCAGTTCTTC	TRBV9	TRBJ2-1	-	TRBD2
CASREGRKRTDTQYF	TGTGCCAGCAGGGAGGGACGGAAGCGCACAGATACGCAGTATTTT	TRBV28	TRBJ2-3	-	-
CAWRPMWTSGGGEQYF	TGTGCCTGGCGACCAATGTGGACTAGCGGGGGTGGGGAGCAGTACTTC	TRBV30	TRBJ2-7	-	TRBD2
CASSQDPRAANYGYTF	TGCGCCAGCAGCCAAGACCCGAGGGCAGCGAACTATGGCTACACCTTC	TRBV4-1	TRBJ1-2	-	-
CASSSRTSPYEQYF	TGTGCCAGCAGCTCCAGAACGTCCCCCTACGAGCAGTACTTC	TRBV7-8	TRBJ2-7	-	-
CASSRPGQGEKLFF	TGTGCCAGCTCACGCCCGGGACAGGGGGAAAAACTGTTTTTT	TRBV18	TRBJ1-4	-	TRBD1
CASSLPGGWTTEAFF	TGCGCCAGCAGCCTTCCAGGGGGCTGGACGACTGAAGCTTTCTTT	TRBV4-1	TRBJ1-1	-	TRBD1
CASSPGAYNSPLHF	TGTGCCAGCAGCCCAGGGGCTTATAATTCACCCCTCCACTTT	TRBV7-9	TRBJ1-6	-	-
CASSSPSGGSNQPQHF	TGTGCCAGCAGTTCCCCCTCCGGGGGAAGCAATCAGCCCCAGCATTTT	TRBV28	TRBJ1-5	-	-
CASSQELGDSNSPLHF	TGCGCCAGCAGCCAAGAATTAGGGGACAGTAATTCACCCCTCCACTTT	TRBV4-1	TRBJ1-6	-	TRBD1
CASSPGQGRTSDEQYF	TGTGCCAGCAGCCCCGGACAGGGTAGAACGTCGGACGAGCAGTACTTC	TRBV5-4	TRBJ2-7	-	TRBD1
CAAGSSYNEQFF	TGTGCGGCGGGAAGCTCCTACAATGAGCAGTTCTTC	TRBV7-6	TRBJ2-1	-	-
CASSLGHLASYEQYF	TGTGCCAGCAGCTTGGGACATCTAGCCTCCTACGAGCAGTACTTC	TRBV5-4	TRBJ2-7	-	-
CASSEHSAAYGYTF	TGTGCCAGCAGTGAACACTCCGCGGCCTATGGCTACACCTTC	TRBV2	TRBJ1-2	once	-
CASSPRQGWGGELFF	TGTGCCAGCAGCCCTAGACAGGGTTGGGGCGGGGAGCTGTTTTTT	TRBV7-3	TRBJ2-2	-	TRBD1
CASSARGNSPLHF	TGTGCCAGCAGCGCCCGGGGGAATTCACCCCTCCACTTT	TRBV28	TRBJ1-6	-	-
CASSPGGTTYEQYF	TGTGCCAGCAGCCCCGGGGGGACTACCTACGAGCAGTACTTC	TRBV6-5	TRBJ2-7	few	TRBD2
CASRGTSGTSTDTQYF	TGTGCCAGTAGGGGGACTAGCGGAACTAGCACAGATACGCAGTATTTT	TRBV19	TRBJ2-3	-	TRBD2
CASSWDRVRQSPLHF	TGTGCTAGCAGCTGGGACAGGGTGCGGCAATCACCCCTCCACTTT	TRBV7-7	TRBJ1-6	few	TRBD1
CASSSPRYGTYEQYF	TGTGCCAGCAGCTCCCCGAGATACGGGACCTACGAGCAGTACTTC	TRBV5-4	TRBJ2-7	-	-
CASSLPGIVGNNEQFF	TGTGCCAGCAGCTTACCGGGGATTGTGGGGAACAATGAGCAGTTCTTC	TRBV7-2	TRBJ2-1	few	-
CASSGSGTTNYGYTF	TGTGCCAGCAGCGGATCCGGGACAACTAACTATGGCTACACCTTC	TRBV9	TRBJ1-2	-	-
CASSRGQFNEQFF	TGTGCCAGCAGCCGCGGACAGTTCAATGAGCAGTTCTTC	TRBV6-5	TRBJ2-1	-	-
CASSPGEANYGYTF	TGTGCCAGCAGCCCAGGGGAAGCTAACTATGGCTACACCTTC	TRBV9	TRBJ1-2	-	-
CAISAGTGAAGANVLTF	TGTGCCATCAGTGCCGGGACAGGGGCGGCTGGGGCCAACGTCCTGACTTTC	TRBV10-3	TRBJ2-6	-	TRBD1
CSARGTVRAFF	TGCAGTGCCCGAGGGACAGTGAGAGCTTTCTTT	TRBV20-1	TRBJ1-1	-	TRBD1
CASSDPGQGIGEIAFF	TGTGCCAGCAGTGACCCGGGACAGGGGATCGGGGAAATTGCTTTCTTT	TRBV25-1	TRBJ1-1	once	TRBD1
CASSYSVGTQAFF	TGTGCCAGCAGTTACTCGGTCGGGACACAAGCTTTCTTT	TRBV6-6	TRBJ1-1	-	-